This T cell receptor beta chain came from a study of blood T cell repertoires in COVID-19. About the research overall: T cells, B-cell-depleted T cells, or PBMCs supplied cDNA or gDNA.

The V gene lost 1 base and the J gene lost 3 bases, with 13 bases spanning the gap. CDR3 size: 15 residues. The germline CDR1 and CDR2 sequences are KGHSH and LQKENI. Profiling relied on immunoSEQ multiplex PCR, and the TCRdb table lists in-frame clones only, not all of them. This sample has 250,000 to 300,000 clones; more than 70% occur once, and the top ten carry 6.9%. The sequenced sample consisted of peripheral blood. V and J are TRBV18 and TRBJ2-7, with a weak D call TRBD2 (6 bases). The source of this sequence is a woman between 25 and 40 years old who had recovered from COVID-19. The CDR3 nucleotides are TGTGCCAGCTCACCACGGGGCGGGACTCACTACGAGCAGTACTTC. It translates to CASSPRGGTHYEQYF. Full variable domain (missing parts from reference TRBV18 and TRBJ2-7): NAGVMQNPRHLVRRRGQEARLRCSPMKGHSHVYWYRQLPEEGLKFMVYLQKENIIDESGMPKERFSAEFPKEGPSILRIQQVVRGDSAAYFCASSPRGGTHYEQYFGPGTRLTVT.